Below, one T cell receptor (beta chain) is given with its context. The target antigen is unknown. These data are taken from a study of blood T cells in healthy people across ages. Study-level points and caveats: No conclusive comparison of naive versus antigen-experienced cells was possible with unsorted PBMCs. Correlation between TCR beta diversity and naive T cell percentage was strong. Donor CMV infection status was unknown, possibly confounding age-related changes in expanded clonotypes.

This CDR3 is built from 16 residues. Germline loops: CDR1 SGHNT, CDR2 YENEEA. V dropped 5 bases and J dropped 6 bases, with 20 bases sitting between them. Extraction yielded at least 5 micrograms of total RNA per sample. The use of a sample-barcoded 5' primer and a J-beta primer mix characterized a second PCR of roughly 7 to 12 cycles. Via MiXCR, TCRdb re-called the 5' RACE reads, giving one row per CDR3 protein. Of about 1.4 million distinct CDR3 sequences detected, approximately 59% appear once; the ten largest clones hold over 6.5%. The V call is TRBV11-3, the J call TRBJ2-1, with D unclear. This TCR came from a man between 18 and 29 years old in good health. What was sequenced was blood. CDR3 DNA: TGTGCCAGCAGCCGTCGCAGATCTTCTGTCGGCAATGAGCAGTTCTTC. Translating it yields CASSRRRSSVGNEQFF.